This TCR beta chain derives from a study of Tregs in tolerant kidney transplant recipients (dated by TCRdb to the late 2010s). Notes on the research overall: Before combined kidney and bone marrow transplantation, this study identified donor-specific regulatory T cells using TCRbeta sequencing and then followed those same cells after transplant. TCRbeta repertoire sequencing was used in a few healthy controls to compare several ways of expanding Tregs specific for an allogeneic donor.

CDR1 and CDR2, per the germline V gene, are MGHRA and YSYEKL. The CDR3 covers 17 residues, taking in both the cysteine and the phenylalanine. The entry retains the CDR3 DNA only, 51 bases that are in frame from base 1. Trimming takes 4 bases off V and 0 bases off J; junction bases not matched to a gene: 5. Paper-wide results and their limitations: Biological reproducibility was not directly addressed, though technical replication error appeared minimal. Expanding Tregs with activated donor B cells appeared to identify the most biologically relevant and donor-specific TCRbeta repertoire. Because the study included only a small number of patients, the results must be confirmed in larger populations and under other immunosuppression protocols.

About this clone: Its binding antigen is unknown. Per-base qualities were not stored, and no clone one base away is much larger.

Thawed PBMCs were FACS-sorted into unstimulated Tregs (CD4+CD25+CD127-), CD4+ non-Tregs (CD4+CD25-), CD4 cells and CD8 cells. Blood from healthy controls was obtained either from healthy volunteers or as purchased buffy coats. Healthy control blood was separated into PBMCs by Ficoll density gradient and cryopreserved, and patient PBMCs were collected both before and after transplant. For TCRbeta CDR3 sequencing, genomic DNA from the sorted cells was extracted using the QIAGEN DNeasy Blood and Tissue Kit. High-throughput TCRbeta CDR3 sequencing, which included PCR amplification with bias correction and internal controls, was done commercially through immunoSEQ. As for the original processing: Unique productive TCRbeta sequences were defined by CDR3 nucleotide sequence when primers matched and otherwise by CDR3 amino acid sequence together with Vbeta and Jbeta genes. As a correction for sorting error, sequences shared between sorted populations at a frequency ratio of 2:1 or less were discarded, and the remaining shared sequences were assigned to the higher population. A sequence was defined as donor-reactive if the sequence was expanded at least 5-fold in CFSE-low cells compared with unstimulated cells and had a frequency of at least 0.01% in CFSE-low cells. Repertoire divergence was quantified by Jensen-Shannon divergence calculated from the top 100 TCRbeta sequences ranked by frequency. For samples with multiple sequencing runs, sorting error was corrected separately for each run before the runs were pooled. TCRdb mirrors the immuneACCESS table, restricted to in-frame sequences. Some clones are absent from its copies; in checked studies, under half trace to an unresolved V gene, and the reason for the others is unknown. V and J calls and clone size are as listed in that table; D and trimming were resolved from the DNA. The sample table shows more than 90,000 clones, and almost 95% are seen once. Approximately 0.59% of the sample is held by the ten biggest clonotypes.

The TCR sequence derives from a human donor in good health. The sequencing sample was made of CD4+ T cells from blood. The chain is made from TRBV4-1 and TRBJ2-6; 8 junctional bases match TRBD1. The CDR3 protein: CASSPGQGTSGANVLTF. The base sequence is TGCGCCAGCAGCCCAGGACAGGGTACCTCTGGGGCCAACGTCCTGACTTTC.